One sample yielded the 5 T cell receptor beta chains listed below, sequenced in a study of blood T cell repertoires in COVID-19. Sequencing used immunoSEQ multiplex PCR; TCRdb keeps in-frame clones, though not all of them. The data contain over 300,000 clones, 89% of them seen just once; the ten biggest clones take up under 7.5%. Material: peripheral blood. Receptors originate from a man between 18 and 29 years old who had recovered from COVID-19.

This chain links TRBV11-3 with TRBJ2-2, with a possible D match to TRBD2 (6 bases). Germline-derived CDR1 and CDR2 are SGHNT and YENEEA. Trimming shortened V by 1 base and J by 4 bases, and 10 bases separated the two germline ends. The CDR3 spans 15 residues. In nucleotides, the CDR3 is TGTGCCAGCAGCTTAGGCGGGACGGCCACCGGGGAGCTGTTTTTT. Amino acid sequence: CASSLGGTATGELFF.

The chain links TRBV15 to TRBJ1-1; 7 positions agree with TRBD1. This CDR3 has 14 amino acids. In germline, CDR1 is LNHNV, CDR2 YYDKDF (reference sequence). After removal of 1 base from V and 3 bases from J, the junction contained 2 bases not matched to a gene. CDR3 bases: TGTGCCACCAGCAGAGGAGACAGGGACACTGAAGCTTTCTTT. It specifies CATSRGDRDTEAFF.

V gene TRBV6-2 or TRBV6-3 combines with J gene TRBJ2-3, with D unclear. Looked up from germline, CDR1 is MNHEY and CDR2 is SVGEGT. Trimming stripped 2 bases from V and 3 bases from J, with 9 bases between. The CDR3 is made up of 14 amino acids. The CDR3 loop reads CASSYVDFTDTQYF. As DNA, the CDR3 is TGTGCCAGCAGTTACGTCGACTTTACAGATACGCAGTATTTT.

The gene calls are TRBV6-6 and TRBJ2-7, with a tentative D call TRBD1 (6 bases). Germline CDR1 is MNHNY and CDR2 is SVGAGI (reference sequence). Trimming cost V 4 bases and J 4 bases, with 11 bases left between them. The CDR3 covers 13 residues. The CDR3 nucleotides read TGTGCCAGCAGTTCCCCAGGGGTTTACGAGCAGTACTTC. As protein: CASSSPGVYEQYF.

The rearrangement joins TRBV2 to TRBJ2-2, with TRBD1 identical over 11 bases. V shed 7 bases and J 4 bases; nucleotides not matched to a gene: 2. Germline V gene data show CDR1 as SNHLY and CDR2 as FYNNEI. The CDR3 is 14 residues long. The CDR3 region is CASTGTGGTGELFF. In DNA form, the CDR3 reads TGTGCCAGCACCGGGACAGGGGGCACCGGGGAGCTGTTTTTT.